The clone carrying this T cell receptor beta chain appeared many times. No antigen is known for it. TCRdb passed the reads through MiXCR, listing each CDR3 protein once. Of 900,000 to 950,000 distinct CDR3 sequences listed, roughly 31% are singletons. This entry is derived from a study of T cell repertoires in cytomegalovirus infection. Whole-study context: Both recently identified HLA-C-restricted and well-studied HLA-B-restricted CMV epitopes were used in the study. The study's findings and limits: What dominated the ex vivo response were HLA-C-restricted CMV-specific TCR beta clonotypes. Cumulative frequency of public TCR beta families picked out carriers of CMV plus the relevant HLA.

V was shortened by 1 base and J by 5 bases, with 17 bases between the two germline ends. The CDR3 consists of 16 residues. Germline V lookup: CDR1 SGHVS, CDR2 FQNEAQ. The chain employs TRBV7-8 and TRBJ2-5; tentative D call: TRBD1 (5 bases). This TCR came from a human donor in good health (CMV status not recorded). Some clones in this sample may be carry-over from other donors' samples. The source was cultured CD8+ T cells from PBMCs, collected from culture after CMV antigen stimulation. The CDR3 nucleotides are TGTGCCAGCAGCTTAGGGACATGGCGAACGAGCGAGACCCAGTACTTC. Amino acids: CASSLGTWRTSETQYF.